The rows below give T cell receptor beta chains drawn from one sample of a study of cytomegalovirus exposure and HLA in healthy donors. The table came from immunoSEQ multiplex PCR; TCRdb's copy has only in-frame clones and leaves some out. Of roughly 150,000 clones in the sample, around 77% were seen once. The specimen was PBMCs. The receptors derive from a man between 45 and 60 years old in good health and CMV-seropositive. Each CDR3 is given with its conserved first and last residue. A D gene is named only where the DNA matches it firmly. Some rows have no size entry. The others give once, few or many, or a class for an expanded clone.

>TRBJ2-6|TRBV7-9|.|16|few
CASSLLQISGANVLTF
TGTGCCAGCAGCTTACTACAGATCTCTGGGGCCAACGTCCTGACTTTC
>TRBJ2-1|TRBV18|TRBD2|17|.
CASSSNTGTSGYNEQFF
TGTGCCAGCTCAAGTAACACCGGGACTAGCGGCTACAATGAGCAGTTCTTC
>TRBJ1-5|TRBV15|.|15|.
CATSRGSGGSQPQHF
TGTGCCACCAGCAGAGGGTCGGGGGGATCTCAGCCCCAGCATTTT
>TRBJ2-7|TRBV6-1|TRBD1|15|.
CASIGRTGYRDEQYF
TGTGCCAGCATCGGAAGGACAGGGTATAGAGACGAGCAGTACTTC
>TRBJ1-5|TRBV6-5|.|14|.
CASRTLGGNQPQHF
TGTGCCAGCAGAACCTTGGGCGGCAATCAGCCCCAGCATTTT
>TRBJ1-2|TRBV18|TRBD1|16|.
CASSPAGQGRANGYTF
TGTGCCAGCTCACCCGCGGGACAGGGCCGTGCAAATGGCTACACCTTC
>TRBJ2-1|TRBV10-1|TRBD2|18|.
CASSESGSGGAGINEQFF
TGCGCCAGCAGTGAGTCGGGTAGCGGGGGGGCCGGTATCAATGAGCAGTTCTTC
>TRBJ1-1|TRBV6-1|.|14|.
CASTLSTGNTEAFF
TGTGCCAGCACCTTATCGACAGGGAACACTGAAGCTTTCTTT
>TRBJ2-7|TRBV6-1|TRBD1|15|.
CASEGQIQTSYEQYF
TGTGCCAGCGAGGGACAGATCCAAACCTCCTACGAGCAGTACTTC
>TRBJ2-2|TRBV9|TRBD1|16|.
CASSKGQASNTGELFF
TGTGCCAGCAGCAAAGGACAGGCGTCGAACACCGGGGAGCTGTTTTTT
>TRBJ1-1|TRBV7-9|TRBD1|15|.
CASSLRDRDNTEAFF
TGTGCCAGCAGCCTCCGGGACAGGGACAACACTGAAGCTTTCTTT
>TRBJ2-7|TRBV18|TRBD1|15|.
CASSPPWGQGYEQYF
TGTGCCAGCTCACCACCGTGGGGACAGGGCTACGAGCAGTACTTC
>TRBJ2-2|TRBV19|.|13|.
CASSFRVAGELFF
TGTGCCAGTAGTTTTCGGGTCGCCGGGGAGCTGTTTTTT